These 27 T cell receptor beta chains share one sample of origin, sequenced in a study of early T cells in non-severe SARS-CoV-2 infection. MiXCR was run by TCRdb on the 5' RACE reads, yielding one entry per CDR3 protein. The sample has about 48,000 distinct CDR3 sequences; approximately 9.4% are singletons. Sequences were obtained from whole blood. The receptors originated from an adult who was a healthcare worker with PCR-confirmed SARS-CoV-2 infection or an uninfected control (not recorded which).

The chain links TRBV7-9 to TRBJ2-2; TRBD2 aligns across 11 bases. Losses at the gene ends were 0 bases for V and 4 bases for J; bases not matched to a gene: 4. The CDR3 length is 17 residues. In germline, CDR1 is SEHNR, CDR2 FQNEAQ (reference sequence). This CDR3 reads CASSLAGTSGPTGELFF. The CDR3 nucleotides read TGTGCCAGCAGCTTAGCCGGGACTAGCGGCCCCACCGGGGAGCTGTTTTTT.

The sample holds a few counts of this clonotype. The chain joins TRBV5-1 to TRBJ2-7, with D possibly TRBD2 on 6 matching bases. There are 14 residues in the CDR3. The V end was cut by 7 bases, the J end by 3 bases, with 17 bases between. Germline V gene data show CDR1 as SGHRS and CDR2 as YFSETQ. CDR3 sequence (DNA): TGCGCCAGCCGAGCGGGCCAAGGTCTCTACGAGCAGTACTTC. This codes for CASRAGQGLYEQYF.

This clonotype was seen repeatedly, ten times or more. The chain has TRBV5-6 and TRBJ2-2, with TRBD1 identical over 8 bases. Germline V gene sequence: CDR1 SGHDT, CDR2 YYEEEE. V lost 4 bases to trimming and J lost 0 bases; unmatched junction nucleotides: 11. The CDR3 extends over 18 amino acids. DNA for the CDR3: TGTGCCAGCAGCCCGGGGACAGGCTTTTTCCCGAACACCGGGGAGCTGTTTTTT. It encodes CASSPGTGFFPNTGELFF.

This clonotype was recorded at least ten times. J is TRBJ2-1 and V is TRBV12-3 or TRBV12-4; TRBD2 matches at 13 bases. V was clipped by 6 bases and J by 8 bases; unmatched bases: 7. The CDR3 is 15 residues long. CDR3 bases: TGTGCCAGCAGACCCGGACTAGCGGGAGCCCATGAGCAGTTCTTC. Translating gives CASRPGLAGAHEQFF.

The chain links TRBV25-1 to TRBJ2-3, with 7 bases matching TRBD1. V shed 4 bases and J 4 bases; nucleotides not matched to a gene: 2. Germline CDR1 reads MGHDK; CDR2 reads SYGVNS. This CDR3 comprises 13 residues. CDR3 sequence: CASSATGADTQYF. The CDR3, as DNA: TGTGCCAGCAGTGCTACAGGGGCAGATACGCAGTATTTT.

This clonotype appeared many times. The chain uses TRBV7-9 and TRBJ2-1, with 7 bases fitting TRBD2. The length of the CDR3 is 15 residues. In germline, CDR1 is SEHNR, CDR2 FQNEAQ (reference sequence). V was pared by 5 bases and J by 2 bases, with 6 bases of the junction left unmatched. The CDR3 DNA is TGTGCCAGCAGCCCCGGCGGGAGACCCTACAATGAGCAGTTCTTC. Amino acids: CASSPGGRPYNEQFF.

This clonotype has a handful of counts. The rearrangement uses TRBV12-3 or TRBV12-4 and TRBJ1-5; D is undetermined. Trimming pared 7 bases from V and 2 bases from J, leaving 12 bases between. The CDR3 runs to 14 residues. CDR3 in amino acids: CASTMRMGNQPQHF. The CDR3 coding sequence is TGTGCCAGCACAATGCGTATGGGCAATCAGCCCCAGCATTTT.

This clonotype has a handful of counts. This rearrangement joins TRBV5-4 to TRBJ2-7; 10 positions agree with TRBD1. The ends lost 3 bases at V and 2 bases at J; junction bases unmatched: 5. In germline, CDR1 is SGHNT, CDR2 YYREEE (reference sequence). The CDR3 is 15 amino acids. In DNA form, the CDR3 reads TGTGCCAGCAGCTCGGGACAGGGGCCCGCCTACGAGCAGTACTTC. It specifies CASSSGQGPAYEQYF.

This clonotype has more than one count but fewer than ten. This chain links TRBV15 with TRBJ1-1, with D maybe TRBD1 (6 bases). The CDR3 runs 13 residues. Between the trimmed V and J ends, which lost 8 bases and 1 base, there was a span of 11 bases. Germline V gene sequence: CDR1 LNHNV, CDR2 YYDKDF (reference sequence). This chain's CDR3 is CATRAGANTEAFF. CDR3 in DNA: TGTGCCACCCGGGCGGGGGCGAACACTGAAGCTTTCTTT. The full variable domain, with the rest looked up from reference TRBV15 and TRBJ1-1, is DAMVIQNPRYQVTQFGKPVTLSCSQTLNHNVMYWYQQKSSQAPKLLFHYYDKDFNNEADTPDNFQSRRPNTSFCFLDIRSPGLGDTAMYLCATRAGANTEAFFGQGTRLTVV.

The rearrangement links TRBV5-4 to TRBJ1-2, with 8 bases that match TRBD1. The CDR3 consists of 15 residues. J was trimmed by 4 bases and V by 6 bases; bases with no gene match: 11. Germline CDR1 and CDR2: SGHNT and YYREEE (reference sequence). The DNA of the CDR3 is TGTGCCAGCACGGACAGGGTCGATCCCCTCTATGGCTACACCTTC. Its translation: CASTDRVDPLYGYTF.

The CDR3 nucleotides are TGCAGCGTGGACCCGACCCTTACTAGCACAGATACGCAGTATTTT. It yields the protein CSVDPTLTSTDTQYF. The chain links TRBV29-1 to TRBJ2-3; D is unclear. Trimming took off 6 bases at V and 0 bases at J, with 16 bases between the two ends. Germline V CDR1 and CDR2: SQVTM, ANQGSEA. The CDR3 runs 15 residues.

A few counts support this clonotype. This sequence joins TRBV6-5 and TRBJ2-3; TRBD2 aligns across 11 bases. V gave up 6 bases and J gave up 0 bases; unmatched junction bases: 5. CDR3 length: 16 amino acids. Germline V gene data show CDR1 as MNHEY and CDR2 as SVGAGI. The CDR3 spells CASSLTSGGSTDTQYF. The DNA of the CDR3 is TGTGCCAGCAGCCTTACTAGCGGGGGTAGCACAGATACGCAGTATTTT.

This clonotype was seen a handful of times. The chain has TRBV6-4 and TRBJ1-5; unclear D gene. Germline values: CDR1 MRHNA, CDR2 SNTAGT. CDR3 size: 14 residues. Trimming took off 3 bases at V and 7 bases at J, with 13 bases between the two ends. CDR3 sequence: CASSEVFQNQPQHF. CDR3 nucleotides: TGTGCCAGCAGTGAGGTGTTTCAAAACCAGCCCCAGCATTTT.

This clonotype was observed many times. The chain employs TRBV3-1 and TRBJ1-5, with D hard to call. Germline lookup yields CDR1 LGHDT and CDR2 YNNKEL (reference sequence). This CDR3 comprises 15 residues. V was clipped by 3 bases and J by 2 bases, with 11 bases between them. The CDR3 sequence: CASSHPGRGNQPQHF. The DNA of the CDR3 is TGTGCCAGCAGCCACCCCGGAAGGGGCAATCAGCCCCAGCATTTT.

J is TRBJ2-1 and V is TRBV6-2 or TRBV6-3, with 10 bases matching TRBD2. V lost 3 bases to trimming and J lost 5 bases; unmatched junction nucleotides: 10. CDR1 MNHEY and CDR2 SVGEGT come from the germline V gene. The CDR3 is made up of 17 amino acids. DNA for the CDR3: TGTGCCAGCAGTTATTCCCAACTAGCGGGAAGTCACAATGAGCAGTTCTTC. Its protein is CASSYSQLAGSHNEQFF.

This clonotype showed up many times. The chain joins TRBV9 to TRBJ1-1; unclear D gene. Germline loops: CDR1 SGDLS, CDR2 YYNGEE. Trimming cost V 3 bases and J 4 bases, with 10 bases left between them. This CDR3 is built from 13 residues. The CDR3 bases are TGTGCCAGCAGCGCCTACTTGGGCACTGAAGCTTTCTTT. It codes for CASSAYLGTEAFF.

This clonotype came up a few times. The J gene is TRBJ1-1, the V gene TRBV7-2, with no clear D. The CDR3 contains 14 residues. Germline-derived CDR1 and CDR2 are SGHTA and FQGNSA. The germline V and J ends were trimmed by 1 base and 2 bases, with 8 bases remaining between them. Here the CDR3 DNA reads TGTGCCAGCAGCTTAGGGCAGACTAACACTGAAGCTTTCTTT. This translates into CASSLGQTNTEAFF.

The chain uses TRBV14 and TRBJ1-1; 7 bases map to TRBD1. Germline loops: CDR1 SGHDN, CDR2 FVKESK. The V and J ends lost 4 bases and 9 bases, in that order; junction bases with no gene match: 14. CDR3 length: 15 residues. This chain's CDR3 is CASSRKTGVGYKAFF. The CDR3 coding sequence is TGTGCCAGCAGCCGGAAAACAGGGGTCGGGTACAAAGCTTTCTTT.

The V and J genes are TRBV7-9 and TRBJ1-6; 7 nucleotides agree with TRBD1. This CDR3 has 15 amino acids. Trimming removed 3 bases from V and 7 bases from J; junction bases left unmatched: 6. The germline CDR1 and CDR2 sequences are SEHNR and FQNEAQ (reference sequence). The CDR3, as DNA: TGTGCCAGCAGCTTTGGGACAGCCGACAATTCACCCCTCCACTTT. Translation: CASSFGTADNSPLHF.

In its sample, this clonotype was seen a few times. The chain combines TRBV27 with TRBJ2-1; D is unclear. The CDR3 extends over 14 amino acids. V shed 6 bases and J shed 0 bases, with 9 bases lying between them. Germline lookup yields CDR1 MNHEY and CDR2 SMNVEV (reference sequence). This CDR3 reads CASRGGSSYNEQFF. In nucleotides, the CDR3 is TGTGCCAGCAGAGGCGGTAGCTCCTACAATGAGCAGTTCTTC.

This clonotype showed up many times. The chain couples TRBV5-1 to TRBJ2-5; D is unresolved. The CDR3 totals 14 residues. Trimming shortened V by 2 bases and J by 5 bases, and 13 bases separated the two germline ends. Germline CDR1 is SGHRS and CDR2 is YFSETQ. The CDR3, as DNA: TGCGCCAGCAGCTTTATTCCCGAAGGGGAGACCCAGTACTTC. Its protein is CASSFIPEGETQYF.

This clonotype has ten or more counts. CDR3 region: CASSVGLGGEQYF. CDR3 bases: TGTGCCAGCAGCGTAGGTCTCGGGGGCGAGCAGTACTTC. The rearrangement joins TRBV9 to TRBJ2-7; tentatively, D is TRBD2 (6 bases). Trimming left V 0 bases short and J 6 bases short, with 10 bases between. CDR1 SGDLS and CDR2 YYNGEE come from the germline V gene. This CDR3 contains 13 residues.

This clonotype came up many times. This chain connects TRBV6-1 to TRBJ1-1; weak D call: TRBD1 (5 bases). The V gene's germline CDR1 is MNHNS and CDR2 SASEGT. CDR3 length: 15 residues. V shed 6 bases and J shed 2 bases, with 16 bases lying between them. CDR3 DNA sequence: TGTGCCAGCAGACAAAACAGACAGATCAACACTGAAGCTTTCTTT. It specifies CASRQNRQINTEAFF.

This clonotype has just a few counts. The chain links TRBV20-1 to TRBJ1-2; D perhaps matches TRBD1 (5 bases). The CDR3 runs to 10 residues. V shed 3 bases and J shed 8 bases, with 7 bases lying between them. Germline lookup yields CDR1 DFQATT and CDR2 SNEGSKA (reference sequence). The CDR3 reads CSARSGGYTF. For the CDR3, the DNA is TGCAGTGCTAGGTCAGGGGGCTACACCTTC.

This clonotype occurred a few times. The CDR3 DNA sequence: TGTGCCACCAGTGACCGAACTAGCGGGAGCTACAATGAGCAGTTCTTC. Its protein product is CATSDRTSGSYNEQFF. The rearrangement uses TRBV24-1 and TRBJ2-1; 11 nucleotides line up with TRBD2. In germline, CDR1 is KGHDR, CDR2 SFDVKD. V shed 4 bases, J shed 3 bases, and the junction held 4 bases outside the gene matches. CDR3 length equals 16 residues.

J is TRBJ1-4 and V is TRBV12-3 or TRBV12-4, with D tentatively TRBD1 (6 bases). This CDR3 region has 17 residues. V lost 6 bases to trimming and J lost 8 bases, with 25 bases between them. In DNA form, the CDR3 reads TGTGCCAGCAGCCGTACTGGGGGCGCGGGGCGGAGGGAAAAACTGTTTTTT. This translates into CASSRTGGAGRREKLFF.

A few counts support this clonotype. J is TRBJ2-7 and V is TRBV2; TRBD2 might be the D (5 bases). This CDR3 is 13 amino acids long. V was clipped by 7 bases and J by 6 bases, with 16 bases between them. The germline gives CDR1 SNHLY, CDR2 FYNNEI. CDR3 residues: CASTYSPEGEQYF. Written as DNA, the CDR3 is TGTGCCAGCACGTATTCTCCTGAGGGCGAGCAGTACTTC.